The next 17 T cell receptor beta chains were all read from a single sample in a study of blood T cell repertoires in COVID-19. Assay: immunoSEQ multiplex PCR; the TCRdb copy retains only in-frame clones and omits some. The sample includes 250,000 to 350,000 clones, under 95% of them seen just once. Sequencing was performed on PBMCs or T cells enriched from blood (not recorded which). The receptor set was obtained from a man between 60 and 70 years old who had recovered from COVID-19.

The gene calls are TRBV18 and TRBJ2-1; 7 bases are shared with TRBD2. V lost 5 bases and J lost 9; bases outside the gene matches: 13. The CDR3 covers 15 residues. The germline V gene encodes CDR1 KGHSH and CDR2 LQKENI. This chain's CDR3 is CASSSPGLKGGEQFF. DNA of the CDR3: TGTGCCAGCTCATCCCCGGGACTAAAGGGTGGTGAGCAGTTCTTC.

This chain connects TRBV21-1 to TRBJ1-2; the table's D call, TRBD1, has no DNA check behind it. TRBV21-1 represents a pseudogene. The CDR3 sequence is 15 residues long. The CDR3 sequence: CASSKKGEDSYGYTF. CDR3 nucleotide sequence: TGTGCCAGCAGCAAAAAAGGCGAGGACAGCTATGGCTACACCTTC.

The J gene is TRBJ1-6, the V gene TRBV18; unclear D gene. The V end was cut by 1 base, the J end by 11 bases, with 9 bases between. Germline-derived CDR1 and CDR2 are KGHSH and LQKENI. This CDR3 region has 13 residues. CDR3 in amino acids: CASSPLQDPPLHF. DNA of the CDR3: TGTGCCAGCTCACCACTCCAGGATCCACCCCTCCACTTT.

The V and J genes are TRBV6-6 and TRBJ1-2; the match to TRBD1 covers 7 bases. V shed 2 bases and J 4 bases; nucleotides not matched to a gene: 10. Germline CDR1 MNHNY, CDR2 SVGAGI (reference sequence). The CDR3 extends over 16 amino acids. The CDR3: CASSYTRDSQRYGYTF. As DNA, the CDR3 is TGTGCCAGCAGTTACACTCGGGACAGCCAGCGCTATGGCTACACCTTC.

The chain is built from TRBV11-2 and TRBJ1-2, with 9 bases identical to TRBD1. The CDR3 contains 13 residues. J was trimmed by 5 bases and V by 7 bases; bases with no gene match: 5. Germline CDR1 reads SGHAT; CDR2 reads FQNNGV. CDR3 residues: CASNSDRGYGYTF. The CDR3 DNA reads as TGTGCCAGCAACTCGGACAGGGGATATGGCTACACCTTC.

The chain joins TRBV5-4 to TRBJ1-2; D ambiguous. The CDR3 is 14 amino acids. Germline loops: CDR1 SGHNT, CDR2 YYREEE (reference sequence). Trimming shortened V by 0 bases and J by 8 bases, and 14 bases separated the two germline ends. The CDR3: CASSLAGSRGGYTF. As DNA, the CDR3 is TGTGCCAGCAGCTTGGCTGGGTCACGCGGAGGCTACACCTTC.

The chain carries TRBV9 and TRBJ2-2; 8 positions match TRBD2. There are 14 residues in the CDR3. J was trimmed by 7 bases and V by 3 bases; bases with no gene match: 5. Germline CDR1 reads SGDLS; CDR2 reads YYNGEE. This chain's CDR3 is CASSGLAGYGELFF. CDR3 DNA: TGTGCCAGCAGCGGATTAGCGGGATACGGGGAGCTGTTTTTT. Combining the CDR3 with reference TRBV9 and TRBJ2-2 gives the whole variable domain DSGVTQTPKHLITATGQRVTLRCSPRSGDLSVYWYQQSLDQGLQFLIQYYNGEERAKGNILERFSAQQFPDLHSELNLSSLELGDSALYFCASSGLAGYGELFFGEGSRLTVL.

V usage is TRBV25-1 and J usage is TRBJ2-1; TRBD1 matches 10 bases. J was trimmed by 9 bases and V by 6 bases; bases with no gene match: 8. Germline V gives CDR1 MGHDK, CDR2 SYGVNS. The CDR3 spans 14 residues. The CDR3 is CASSDDRGQLEQFF. The CDR3 nucleotides read TGTGCCAGCAGCGACGACAGGGGGCAGCTTGAGCAGTTCTTC.

This clone was seen just once. The V call is TRBV11-2, the J call TRBJ1-2; possibly TRBD1 for D (5 bases). The CDR3 has 13 residues. Germline assignment: CDR1 SGHAT and CDR2 FQNNGV. V lost 5 bases, J lost 6 bases, and 13 bases lay in between. CDR3 region: CASSLGTRDGYTF. The CDR3 nucleotides are TGTGCCAGCAGCCTCGGGACTCGGGATGGCTACACCTTC. The full variable domain, with the rest looked up from reference TRBV11-2 and TRBJ1-2, is EAGVAQSPRYKIIEKRQSVAFWCNPISGHATLYWYQQILGQGPKLLIQFQNNGVVDDSQLPKDRFSAERLKGVDSTLKIQPAKLEDSAVYLCASSLGTRDGYTFGSGTRLTVV.

CDR3 sequence reads: CASSLGTGGDEQYF. CDR3 sequence (DNA): TGTGCCAGCAGCTTGGGGACAGGGGGCGACGAGCAGTACTTC. The chain recombines TRBV5-8 with TRBJ2-7; TRBD1 aligns across 11 bases. V lost 0 bases, J lost 5 bases, and 1 base stayed unmatched. Looked up from germline, CDR1 is SGHTS and CDR2 is YDEGEE. This CDR3 is 14 amino acids long.

The CDR3: CASSQSEHRDRERYGYTF. The CDR3 nucleotides read TGTGCCAGCAGCCAATCGGAGCACCGGGACAGGGAACGGTATGGCTACACCTTC. This sequence joins TRBV3-1 (or the pseudogene TRBV3-2) and TRBJ1-2, with 9 bases that match TRBD1. The germline gives CDR1 LGHDT, CDR2 YNNKEL (reference sequence). The CDR3 consists of 18 residues. After removal of 2 bases from V and 5 bases from J, the junction contained 15 bases not matched to a gene.

The chain combines TRBV5-5 with TRBJ2-2; D is possibly TRBD2 (6 bases). The CDR3 is made up of 16 amino acids. V lost 6 bases to trimming and J lost 6 bases, with 21 bases between them. Germline V gives CDR1 SGHKS, CDR2 YYEKEE (reference sequence). The CDR3 loop reads CASTSQGSGVAGELFF. In DNA form, the CDR3 reads TGTGCCAGCACGTCTCAGGGTTCGGGGGTAGCCGGGGAGCTGTTTTTT. Looking up the rest from reference TRBV5-5 and TRBJ2-2 gives the full variable domain: DAGVTQSPTHLIKTRGQQVTLRCSPISGHKSVSWYQQVLGQGPQFIFQYYEKEERGRGNFPDRFSARQFPNYSSELNVNALLLGDSALYLCASTSQGSGVAGELFFGEGSRLTVL.

The chain is built from TRBV21-1 and TRBJ1-6; the table gives TRBD1 as D, unverified against the DNA. TRBV21-1 is a documented pseudogene. This CDR3 region has 16 residues. The CDR3 coding sequence is TGTGCCAGCAGCGCCCCTTGTGACAGGGTCAATTCACCCCTCCACTTT. Protein sequence: CASSAPCDRVNSPLHF.

The V gene is TRBV7-3, the J gene TRBJ1-1; a possible D gene is TRBD1 (5 bases). CDR3 length: 15 residues. Trimming shortened V by 2 bases and J by 4 bases, and 14 bases separated the two germline ends. Germline CDR1 is SGHTA and CDR2 is FQGTGA. Written as DNA, the CDR3 is TGTGCCAGCAGCTTATTTGGGGGGACTGGCACTGAAGCTTTCTTT. Its protein product is CASSLFGGTGTEAFF.

CDR3 residues: CASSSQVPGELFF. The DNA of the CDR3 is TGTGCCAGCAGCTCCCAGGTGCCCGGGGAGCTGTTTTTT. This chain links TRBV7-9 with TRBJ2-2; D ambiguous. V was shortened by 4 bases and J by 6 bases, with 9 bases between the two germline ends. This CDR3 spans 13 amino acids. Germline CDR1 SEHNR, CDR2 FQNEAQ (reference sequence). The full variable domain, completed using reference TRBV7-9 and TRBJ2-2, is DTGVSQNPRHKITKRGQNVTFRCDPISEHNRLYWYRQTLGQGPEFLTYFQNEAQLEKSRLLSDRFSAERPKGSFSTLEIQRTEQGDSAMYLCASSSQVPGELFFGEGSRLTVL.

The chain employs TRBV21-1 and TRBJ1-6. TRBV21-1 is classified as a pseudogene. This CDR3 comprises 16 residues. The CDR3 coding sequence is TGTGCCAGCAGCAGGGTAGGGAGCTCCTATAATTCACCCCTCCACTTT. Translating it yields CASSRVGSSYNSPLHF.

The J gene is TRBJ2-1, the V gene TRBV5-8, with TRBD1 matching 7 bases. This CDR3 region has 15 residues. With 0 bases clipped from V and 4 bases from J, the junction kept 4 bases outside the gene matches. Germline values: CDR1 SGHTS, CDR2 YDEGEE. Written as DNA, the CDR3 is TGTGCCAGCAGCTTGGAGGGGACAGCTTACAATGAGCAGTTCTTC. This translates into CASSLEGTAYNEQFF.